These 22 T cell receptor beta chains share one sample of origin, sequenced in a study of cytomegalovirus exposure and HLA in healthy donors. Primers for the PCR totalled 60 Vbeta and 13 Jbeta. The assay was immunoSEQ multiplex PCR, and TCRdb's table has in-frame clones only and misses some. The sample shows about 170,000 clones, 70% to 90% of them seen only once. The specimen was PBMCs. These receptors all stem from a young woman in good health and CMV-seronegative.

The chain couples TRBV29-1 to TRBJ2-5; TRBD1 aligns across 7 bases. V lost 3 bases and J lost 4; bases outside the gene matches: 11. The CDR3 sequence is 15 residues long. The germline V gene encodes CDR1 SQVTM and CDR2 ANQGSEA. CDR3 sequence: CSVDDREGFGETQYF. For the CDR3, the DNA is TGCAGCGTTGACGACAGGGAAGGGTTTGGAGAGACCCAGTACTTC.

The chain has TRBV28 and TRBJ2-7; TRBD2 matches at 8 bases. CDR1 and CDR2 from the germline V gene are MDHEN and SYDVKM. Trimming took 6 bases from V and 0 from J; bases not matched to a gene: 7. The CDR3 is 15 amino acids. The CDR3 DNA follows: TGTGCCAGCAGCCACGGGGGGGCTAGCTCCTACGAGCAGTACTTC. Translation gives CASSHGGASSYEQYF.

The chain employs TRBV7-3 and TRBJ2-5; 13 nucleotides agree with TRBD2. Germline-derived CDR1 and CDR2 are SGHTA and FQGTGA. CDR3 size: 17 residues. V lost 4 bases, J lost 4 bases, and 9 bases stayed unmatched. The CDR3 loop is CASSSPRTSGGSETQYF. DNA of the CDR3: TGTGCCAGCAGCTCCCCTCGGACTAGCGGGGGATCAGAGACCCAGTACTTC.

This chain uses TRBV4-1 with TRBJ2-3; the D gene is possibly TRBD1 (6 bases). The CDR3 consists of 14 residues. Germline V gives CDR1 MGHRA, CDR2 YSYEKL. V gave up 2 bases and J gave up 4 bases, with 10 bases separating them. CDR3 amino acids: CASSQQQGPDTQYF. The CDR3 DNA sequence: TGCGCCAGCAGCCAACAACAGGGCCCAGATACGCAGTATTTT.

The chain links TRBV7-8 to TRBJ2-3; 10 nucleotides align to TRBD2. The CDR3 covers 16 residues. Germline V gives CDR1 SGHVS, CDR2 FQNEAQ. Trimming at V came to 3 bases and at J to 3 bases, leaving 6 bases not matched to a gene. The CDR3 bases are TGTGCCAGCAGCTTTCCAGCGGGGGGGTCAACAGATACGCAGTATTTT. As protein: CASSFPAGGSTDTQYF.

The chain carries TRBV15 and TRBJ1-2; 7 bases fit TRBD1. V was pared by 1 base and J by 4 bases, with 3 bases of the junction left unmatched. This CDR3 has 14 residues. Per the germline V gene, CDR1 is LNHNV and CDR2 is YYDKDF (reference sequence). The CDR3 nucleotides are TGTGCCACCAGCAGAGGACAGGGTACCTATGGCTACACCTTC. This sequence encodes CATSRGQGTYGYTF. The whole variable domain, remainder taken from reference TRBV15 and TRBJ1-2, is DAMVIQNPRYQVTQFGKPVTLSCSQTLNHNVMYWYQQKSSQAPKLLFHYYDKDFNNEADTPDNFQSRRPNTSFCFLDIRSPGLGDTAMYLCATSRGQGTYGYTFGSGTRLTVV.

The J gene is TRBJ2-5, the V gene TRBV30, with D unclear. Trimming took off 2 bases at V and 2 bases at J, with 3 bases between the two ends. CDR1 and CDR2 from the germline V gene are GTSNPN and SVGIG (reference sequence). This CDR3 comprises 11 residues. The CDR3 sequence: CAWSQQETQYF. The CDR3 coding sequence is TGTGCCTGGAGTCAACAAGAGACCCAGTACTTC.

CDR3 in DNA: TGTGCCAGCAGCCTCTTTGGAGGGGGGGCTTACAATGAGCAGTTCTTC. Encoded protein: CASSLFGGGAYNEQFF. This chain joins TRBV7-3 and TRBJ2-1; the D gene is possibly TRBD2 (7 bases). Germline V gives CDR1 SGHTA, CDR2 FQGTGA. The CDR3 length is 16 residues. Trimming took 5 bases from V and 4 from J, leaving 18 bases between them.

The chain uses TRBV18 and TRBJ1-2, with 7 nucleotides matching TRBD1. This CDR3 contains 13 residues. The V gene's germline CDR1 is KGHSH and CDR2 LQKENI. The V and J ends lost 3 bases and 8 bases, in that order; junction bases with no gene match: 6. The CDR3, as DNA: TGTGCCAGCTCACCTGACAGGGCGTTCGGCTACACCTTC. Residues: CASSPDRAFGYTF.

Points on this clone: The junction departs from germline at one end; a sequencing error may be responsible. The gene calls are TRBV7-9 and TRBJ1-1; TRBD1 aligns across 7 bases. In germline, CDR1 is SEHNR, CDR2 FQNEAQ (reference sequence). The CDR3 consists of 12 residues. The CDR3 coding sequence is TGTTCCAGCAGTAAGGGGGCCGCTGAAGCTTTCTTT. It specifies CSSSKGAAEAFF.

V and J are TRBV30 and TRBJ2-5, with D maybe TRBD1 (5 bases). The assigned J gene may be wrong: the sequence end matches TRBJ2-7 better. There are 12 residues in the CDR3. Germline CDR1 GTSNPN, CDR2 SVGIG (reference sequence). The CDR3 spells CAWNDSPYEQYF. The CDR3 DNA reads TGTGCCTGGAACGACAGTCCCTACGAGCAGTACTTC.

The J gene is TRBJ2-2, the V gene TRBV7-9; no firm D call. CDR1 and CDR2 from the germline V gene are SEHNR and FQNEAQ (reference sequence). CDR3 size: 13 residues. V lost 5 bases, J lost 5 bases, and 9 bases lay in between. The DNA for the CDR3 is TGTGCCAGCAGCCCCTTAGATACCGGGGAGCTGTTTTTT. Its protein product is CASSPLDTGELFF.

Concerning this clone: The sample carries other DNA sequences with the same CDR3. The chain is built from TRBV5-1 and TRBJ2-3, with a possible D match to TRBD2 (5 bases). The V and J ends lost 5 bases and 0 bases respectively, with 7 bases between them. The CDR3 has 13 residues. CDR1 SGHRS and CDR2 YFSETQ come from the germline V gene. CDR3 bases: TGCGCCAGCAGGAGGGAGAGCACAGATACGCAGTATTTT. Its translation: CASRRESTDTQYF.

CDR3 DNA: TGTGCCAGCACCCGAGGCCTGCCCGGGGAGCTGTTTTTT. Protein sequence: CASTRGLPGELFF. The chain links TRBV6-5 to TRBJ2-2; D remains unclear. Per the germline V gene, CDR1 is MNHEY and CDR2 is SVGAGI. Trimming stripped 7 bases from V and 6 bases from J, with 12 bases between. The CDR3 runs to 13 residues.

The V gene is TRBV7-9, the J gene TRBJ1-3; a possible D gene is TRBD1 (5 bases). Germline CDR1 is SEHNR and CDR2 is FQNEAQ (reference sequence). The CDR3 has 15 residues. V gave up 5 bases and J gave up 0 bases, with 11 bases separating them. For the CDR3, the DNA is TGTGCCAGCAGCGCGGGACGGATCTCTGGAAACACCATATATTTT. This translates into CASSAGRISGNTIYF.

The J gene is TRBJ2-1, the V gene TRBV7-8; TRBD2 might be the D (6 bases). The CDR3 is 16 amino acids. Trimming cost V 2 bases and J 3 bases, with 14 bases left between them. Germline V gives CDR1 SGHVS, CDR2 FQNEAQ. The CDR3 DNA follows: TGTGCCAGCAGCTTATATGGCGGGGCCATCTACAATGAGCAGTTCTTC. Its protein is CASSLYGGAIYNEQFF.

This clone appeared a single time. The CDR3 is CASSFGDRGSYGYTF. The CDR3 DNA sequence: TGTGCCAGCAGCTTCGGAGACAGGGGAAGCTATGGCTACACCTTC. This chain uses TRBV7-9 with TRBJ1-2; TRBD1 agrees at 8 bases. This CDR3 spans 15 amino acids. CDR1 is SEHNR, CDR2 FQNEAQ, per germline (reference sequence). Germline trimming cut 3 bases from V and 4 bases from J; bases unmatched to any gene: 7. The whole variable domain, filled in from reference TRBV7-9 and TRBJ1-2, reads DTGVSQNPRHKITKRGQNVTFRCDPISEHNRLYWYRQTLGQGPEFLTYFQNEAQLEKSRLLSDRFSAERPKGSFSTLEIQRTEQGDSAMYLCASSFGDRGSYGYTFGSGTRLTVV.

The chain joins TRBV7-3 to TRBJ2-1; 13 positions match TRBD2. This CDR3 spans 17 amino acids. V was pared by 5 bases and J by 3 bases, with 7 bases of the junction left unmatched. Per germline, CDR1 SGHTA and CDR2 FQGTGA. The CDR3 DNA reads TGTGCCAGCAGCCCGCGGACTAGCGGGAGAGTCTACAATGAGCAGTTCTTC. Amino acid sequence: CASSPRTSGRVYNEQFF.

The rearrangement links TRBV5-6 to TRBJ1-2, with TRBD1 matching over 8 bases. Germline trimming cut 0 bases from V and 7 bases from J; bases unmatched to any gene: 8. Per germline, CDR1 SGHDT and CDR2 YYEEEE. This CDR3 spans 15 amino acids. CDR3 residues: CASSLDGQGLRGYTF. In nucleotides, the CDR3 is TGTGCCAGCAGCTTGGACGGACAGGGACTTCGTGGCTACACCTTC.

The V call is TRBV6-1, the J call TRBJ2-1, with D perhaps TRBD2 (6 bases). This CDR3 contains 19 residues. Trimming cost V 2 bases and J 0 bases, with 20 bases left between them. CDR1 is MNHNS and CDR2 is SASEGT in the germline V gene. The CDR3 DNA follows: TGTGCCAGCAGTGAATTCCTCCGGAGCGGGCCTCGCTCCTACAATGAGCAGTTCTTC. Translation: CASSEFLRSGPRSYNEQFF.

J is TRBJ1-4 and V is TRBV5-4; 7 positions match TRBD1. With V trimmed by 0 bases and J by 2 bases, 7 bases remained unmatched. CDR3 length equals 17 residues. Germline CDR1 is SGHNT and CDR2 is YYREEE (reference sequence). The CDR3 reads CASSLAQQGRTNEKLFF. DNA of the CDR3: TGTGCCAGCAGCTTGGCCCAACAGGGGCGCACTAATGAAAAACTGTTTTTT.

The chain carries TRBV5-4 and TRBJ2-2; perhaps TRBD1 as D (5 bases). This CDR3 region has 16 residues. From germline, CDR1 is SGHNT and CDR2 YYREEE (reference sequence). V was pared by 4 bases and J by 7 bases, with 20 bases between. The CDR3 reads CASSPGRAEVVGELFF. The CDR3 DNA is TGTGCCAGCAGCCCCGGCAGGGCCGAGGTGGTCGGGGAGCTGTTTTTT.